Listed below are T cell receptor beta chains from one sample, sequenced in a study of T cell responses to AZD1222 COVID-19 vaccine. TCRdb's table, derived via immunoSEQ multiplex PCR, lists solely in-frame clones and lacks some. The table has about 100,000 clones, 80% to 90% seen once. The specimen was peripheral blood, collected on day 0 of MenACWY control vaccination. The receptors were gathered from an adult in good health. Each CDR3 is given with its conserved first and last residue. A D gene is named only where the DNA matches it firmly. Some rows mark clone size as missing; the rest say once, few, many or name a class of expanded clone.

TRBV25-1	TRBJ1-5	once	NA	TGTGCCAGCAGTAAGAGTAAAGATCAGCCCCAGCATTTT	CASSKSKDQPQHF
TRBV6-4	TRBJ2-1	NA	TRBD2	TGTGCCAGCAGTGAGGCGGGAGGTGCCTACAATGAGCAGTTCTTC	CASSEAGGAYNEQFF
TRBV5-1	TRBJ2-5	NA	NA	TGCGCCAGCAGCCAGGCAGAGACCCAGTACTTC	CASSQAETQYF
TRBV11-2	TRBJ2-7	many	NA	TGTGCCAGCAGCCTCACAGGCCTAGGATTCACTGGCGCCTACGAGCAGTACTTC	CASSLTGLGFTGAYEQYF
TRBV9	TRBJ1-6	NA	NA	TGTGCCAGCAGCGTAGATACAGTCTTTAATTCACCCCTCCACTTT	CASSVDTVFNSPLHF
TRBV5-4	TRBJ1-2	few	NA	TGTGCCAGCAGCGCTGATTCTTATGGCTACACCTTC	CASSADSYGYTF
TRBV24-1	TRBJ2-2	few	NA	TGTGCCTCCTCGAGAGGGCAGACCGGGGAGCTGTTTTTT	CASSRGQTGELFF
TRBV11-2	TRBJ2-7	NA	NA	TGTGCCAGCAGCTTAGGCTTTGACGGAAGATACGAGCAGTACTTC	CASSLGFDGRYEQYF
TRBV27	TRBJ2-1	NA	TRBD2	TGTGCCAGCAGGAGAGCTAGCGGGATAAATGAGCAGTTCTTC	CASRRASGINEQFF
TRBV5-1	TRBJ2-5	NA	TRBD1	TGCGCCAGCGGTTCACAGGGGTTGGGAGAGACCCAGTACTTC	CASGSQGLGETQYF
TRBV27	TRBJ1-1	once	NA	TGTGCCAGCAGTCTCCGACAGAACACTGAAGCTTTCTTT	CASSLRQNTEAFF
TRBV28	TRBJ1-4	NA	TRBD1	TGTGCCAGCAGTAGCTTACGGGACAGCAATGAAAAACTGTTTTTT	CASSSLRDSNEKLFF
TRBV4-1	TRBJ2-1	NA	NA	TGCGCCAGCAGCCAAGAAGGGACGGGTTCCTCCTACAATGAGCAGTTCTTC	CASSQEGTGSSYNEQFF
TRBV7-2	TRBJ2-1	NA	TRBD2	TGTGCCAGCAGCTTAGACGGACTAGCGGGAGACAATGAGCAGTTCTTC	CASSLDGLAGDNEQFF
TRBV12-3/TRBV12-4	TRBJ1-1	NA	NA	TGTGCCAGCAGTGCTATTACAGGTTTTGAAGCTTTCTTT	CASSAITGFEAFF
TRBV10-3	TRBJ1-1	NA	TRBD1	TGTGCCATCAGTGGTCAGGGACAGGGCTCCACTGAAGCTTTCTTT	CAISGQGQGSTEAFF
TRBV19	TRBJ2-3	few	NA	TGTGCCAGTAGTCGTCCGCAGCTCACAGATACGCAGTATTTT	CASSRPQLTDTQYF